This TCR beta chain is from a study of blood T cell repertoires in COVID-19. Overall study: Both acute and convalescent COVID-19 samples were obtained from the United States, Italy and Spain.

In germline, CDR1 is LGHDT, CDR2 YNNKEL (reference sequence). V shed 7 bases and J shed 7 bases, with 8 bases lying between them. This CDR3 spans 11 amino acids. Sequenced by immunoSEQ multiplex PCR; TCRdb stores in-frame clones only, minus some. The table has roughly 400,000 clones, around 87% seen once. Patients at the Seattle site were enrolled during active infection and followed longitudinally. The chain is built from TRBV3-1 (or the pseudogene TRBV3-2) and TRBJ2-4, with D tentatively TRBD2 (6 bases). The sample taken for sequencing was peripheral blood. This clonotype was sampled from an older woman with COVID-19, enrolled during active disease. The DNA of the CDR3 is TGTGCCAGCAAGGAGGGGAACATTCAGTACTTC. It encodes CASKEGNIQYF.